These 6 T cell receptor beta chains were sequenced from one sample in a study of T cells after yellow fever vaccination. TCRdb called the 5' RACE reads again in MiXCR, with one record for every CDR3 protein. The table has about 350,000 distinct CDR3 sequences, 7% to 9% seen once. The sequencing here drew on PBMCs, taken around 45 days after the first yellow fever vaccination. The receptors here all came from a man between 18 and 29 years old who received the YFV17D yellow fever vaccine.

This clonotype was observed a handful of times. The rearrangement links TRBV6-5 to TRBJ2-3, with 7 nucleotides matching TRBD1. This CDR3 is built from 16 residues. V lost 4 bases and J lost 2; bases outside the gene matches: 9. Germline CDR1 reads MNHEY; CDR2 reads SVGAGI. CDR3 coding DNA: TGTGCCAGCAGTTCTGAACCGGGACAGTTCACAGATACGCAGTATTTT. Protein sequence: CASSSEPGQFTDTQYF.

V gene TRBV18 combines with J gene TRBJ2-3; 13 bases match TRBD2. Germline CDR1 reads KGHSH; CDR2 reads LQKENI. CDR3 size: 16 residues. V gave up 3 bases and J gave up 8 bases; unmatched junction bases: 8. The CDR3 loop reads CASSPTSGGARGTQYF. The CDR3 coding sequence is TGTGCCAGCTCACCCACTAGCGGGGGGGCCAGAGGTACGCAGTATTTT.

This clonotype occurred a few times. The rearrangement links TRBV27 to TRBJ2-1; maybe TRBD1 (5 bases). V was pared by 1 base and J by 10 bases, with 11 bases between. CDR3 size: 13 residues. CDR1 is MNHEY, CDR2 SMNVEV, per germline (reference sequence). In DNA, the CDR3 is TGTGCCAGCAGTTTATGGCAGGGAAGGGAGCAGTTCTTC. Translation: CASSLWQGREQFF.

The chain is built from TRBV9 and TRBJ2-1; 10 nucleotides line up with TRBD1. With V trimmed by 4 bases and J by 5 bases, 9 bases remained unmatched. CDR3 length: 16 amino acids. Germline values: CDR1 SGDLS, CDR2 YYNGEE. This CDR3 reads CASSLDSGTGDNEQFF. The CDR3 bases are TGTGCCAGCAGCCTCGACTCCGGGACAGGGGACAATGAGCAGTTCTTC.

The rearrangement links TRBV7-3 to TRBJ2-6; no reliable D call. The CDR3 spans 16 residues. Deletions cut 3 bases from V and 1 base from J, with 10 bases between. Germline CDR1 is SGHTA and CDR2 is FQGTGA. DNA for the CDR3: TGTGCCAGCAGCTTCCTTGGAGCGTCTGGGGCCAACGTCCTGACTTTC. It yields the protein CASSFLGASGANVLTF.

CDR3 DNA: TGCGCCAGCAAGCGAAGTCCGGTCTCCTACGAGCAGTACGTC. It encodes CASKRSPVSYEQYV. The chain carries TRBV5-1 and TRBJ2-7; no reliable D call. V lost 6 bases and J lost 0, with 13 bases in between. Germline-derived CDR1 and CDR2 are SGHRS and YFSETQ. The CDR3 is 14 amino acids.